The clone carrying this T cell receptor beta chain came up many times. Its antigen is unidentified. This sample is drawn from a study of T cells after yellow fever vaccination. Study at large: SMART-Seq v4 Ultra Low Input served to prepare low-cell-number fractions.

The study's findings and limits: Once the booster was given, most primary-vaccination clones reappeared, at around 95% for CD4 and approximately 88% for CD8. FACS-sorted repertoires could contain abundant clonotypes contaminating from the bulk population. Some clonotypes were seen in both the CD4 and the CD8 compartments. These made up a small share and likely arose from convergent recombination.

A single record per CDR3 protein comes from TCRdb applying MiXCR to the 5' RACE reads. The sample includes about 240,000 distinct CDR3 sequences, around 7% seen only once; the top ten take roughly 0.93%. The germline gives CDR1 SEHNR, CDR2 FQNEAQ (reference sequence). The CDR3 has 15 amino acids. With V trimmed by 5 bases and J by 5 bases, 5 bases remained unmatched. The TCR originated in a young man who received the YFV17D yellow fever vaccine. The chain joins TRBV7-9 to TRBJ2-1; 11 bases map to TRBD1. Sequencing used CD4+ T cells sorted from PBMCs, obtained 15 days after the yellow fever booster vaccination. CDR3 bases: TGTGCCAGCAGCCCGGGGACAGGGGGGAACAATGAGCAGTTCTTC. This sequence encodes CASSPGTGGNNEQFF.